This entry lists 29 T cell receptor beta chains sequenced from one sample in a study of T cell responses to AZD1222 COVID-19 vaccine. This table comes from immunoSEQ multiplex PCR, and its TCRdb copy is limited to in-frame clones, with some not included. The table lists approximately 180,000 clones, around 90% of them singletons. The sample consisted of peripheral blood, taken on day 0 of AZD1222 vaccination. The receptors come from an adult in good health.

This clone was recorded only once. The chain joins TRBV5-6 to TRBJ1-1; tentative D call: TRBD1 (5 bases). The germline CDR1 and CDR2 sequences are SGHDT and YYEEEE. The CDR3 is 18 residues long. V was clipped by 2 bases and J by 1 base, with 21 bases between them. The CDR3, as DNA: TGTGCCAGCAGCTTTGGGGGTCTAGGAGGAGGAGGGAACACTGAAGCTTTCTTT. Its translation is CASSFGGLGGGGNTEAFF.

The V call is TRBV7-9, the J call TRBJ2-2; D is perhaps TRBD1 or TRBD2 (7 bases each). V lost 5 bases and J lost 4, with 14 bases in between. This CDR3 is built from 15 residues. Per the germline V gene, CDR1 is SEHNR and CDR2 is FQNEAQ (reference sequence). CDR3 sequence: CASSRDREGTGELFF. The CDR3 nucleotides are TGTGCCAGCAGCAGAGACAGGGAGGGCACCGGGGAGCTGTTTTTT.

The chain employs TRBV7-3 and TRBJ1-6; D might be TRBD1 (5 bases). CDR1 and CDR2 (germline): SGHTA, FQGTGA. The CDR3 has 15 residues. V dropped 4 bases and J dropped 7 bases, with 14 bases sitting between them. CDR3 nucleotides: TGTGCCAGCAGCTCTTCCGGGACCGAAAATTCACCCCTCCACTTT. Translation gives CASSSSGTENSPLHF.

This rearrangement joins TRBV30 to TRBJ1-2; D not certain. Germline V gene lookup returns CDR1 GTSNPN and CDR2 SVGIG (reference sequence). This CDR3 comprises 13 residues. Trimming stripped 1 base from V and 2 bases from J, with 8 bases between. The CDR3 coding sequence is TGTGCCTGGAGTGCCCTGATAAACTATGGCTACACCTTC. Protein sequence: CAWSALINYGYTF.

In its sample, this clone was seen once. The chain uses TRBV7-2 and TRBJ2-7; TRBD2 agrees at 11 bases. CDR1 and CDR2 from the germline V gene are SGHTA and FQGNSA. V gave up 3 bases and J gave up 0 bases; unmatched junction bases: 4. The CDR3 covers 16 residues. The CDR3: CASSFRGTSGSYEQYF. The CDR3 DNA follows: TGTGCCAGCAGCTTCCGCGGGACTAGCGGCTCCTACGAGCAGTACTTC.

The chain joins TRBV27 to TRBJ1-1; TRBD1 is a possible D gene (6 bases). The CDR3 runs 17 residues. CDR1 is MNHEY, CDR2 SMNVEV, per germline (reference sequence). V lost 1 base, J lost 4 bases, and 19 bases lay in between. CDR3 protein: CASSLWIPTGPSTEAFF. The DNA of the CDR3 is TGTGCCAGCAGTTTATGGATCCCGACAGGCCCGAGCACTGAAGCTTTCTTT.

The chain links TRBV5-1 to TRBJ2-7; possible D gene TRBD2, 6 bases. Germline assignment: CDR1 SGHRS and CDR2 YFSETQ. This CDR3 spans 16 amino acids. The V gene lost 0 bases and the J gene lost 5 bases, with 18 bases spanning the gap. For the CDR3, the DNA is TGCGCCAGCAGCTTGGGGACCGGGACTGTATTCCACGAGCAGTACTTC. This codes for CASSLGTGTVFHEQYF. Supplemented by reference TRBV5-1 and TRBJ2-7, the full variable domain reads KAGVTQTPRYLIKTRGQQVTLSCSPISGHRSVSWYQQTPGQGLQFLFEYFSETQRNKGNFPGRFSGRQFSNSRSEMNVSTLELGDSALYLCASSLGTGTVFHEQYFGPGTRLTVT.

This chain connects TRBV6-2 or TRBV6-3 to TRBJ1-6, with D perhaps TRBD1 (5 bases). This CDR3 comprises 14 residues. CDR1 is MNHEY and CDR2 is SVGEGT in the germline V gene. The ends were cut back, 5 bases at V and 6 bases at J, with 11 bases in the middle. The CDR3 sequence: CASSRGSGNSPLHF. CDR3 nucleotides: TGTGCCAGCAGTAGGGGAAGTGGTAATTCACCCCTCCACTTT.

The chain couples TRBV6-2 or TRBV6-3 to TRBJ2-7; weak D call: TRBD2 (6 bases). The CDR3 covers 13 residues. Germline V gene data show CDR1 as MNHEY and CDR2 as SVGEGT. V shed 2 bases and J shed 7 bases, with 12 bases lying between them. DNA of the CDR3: TGTGCCAGCAGTTACAGGACGGCGGGGGAGCAGTACTTC. This encodes CASSYRTAGEQYF.

This chain links TRBV3-1 (or the pseudogene TRBV3-2) with TRBJ1-1; tentatively, D is TRBD1 (5 bases). V was clipped by 6 bases and J by 8 bases, with 10 bases between them. CDR1 LGHDT and CDR2 YNNKEL come from the germline V gene (reference sequence). The CDR3 length is 11 residues. The CDR3 spells CASSRAGEAFF. CDR3 bases: TGTGCCAGCAGTAGGGCAGGGGAAGCTTTCTTT.

As to this clone: One end of the junction is discordant with germline, which a read error may explain. The genes are TRBV4-3 and TRBJ1-3; D is unclear. In germline, CDR1 is LGHNA, CDR2 YSLEER. The CDR3 contains 14 residues. DNA for the CDR3: TGCGCCAGCAGCCCCTCCGGAGCGGGAAATACCATATATTTT. It translates to CASSPSGAGNTIYF.

The table lists this clone with a few counts. The V call is TRBV12-3 or TRBV12-4, the J call TRBJ2-5; D gene uncertain. Trimming stripped 3 bases from V and 5 bases from J, with 10 bases between. CDR3 length: 13 residues. As DNA, the CDR3 is TGTGCCAGCAGTTTGGACGGGTTGGAGACCCAGTACTTC. Encoded protein: CASSLDGLETQYF.

The V gene is TRBV30, the J gene TRBJ1-5; D not resolved. The CDR3 extends over 10 amino acids. Germline lookup yields CDR1 GTSNPN and CDR2 SVGIG (reference sequence). V was trimmed by 3 bases and J by 9 bases, leaving 6 bases between them. CDR3 DNA sequence: TGTGCCTGGAGCCCCTGGCCCCAGCATTTT. This translates into CAWSPWPQHF.

This chain links TRBV7-2 with TRBJ2-7; 8 nucleotides agree with TRBD1. The CDR3 is 14 amino acids. Germline V gene sequence: CDR1 SGHTA, CDR2 FQGNSA. The trim removed 2 bases at V and 7 bases at J, leaving 7 bases unmatched. This chain's CDR3 is CASSLNRGMVEQYF. In nucleotides, the CDR3 is TGTGCCAGCAGCTTAAACAGGGGGATGGTAGAGCAGTACTTC.

The chain links TRBV5-4 to TRBJ1-1, with a possible D match to TRBD1 (5 bases). Germline CDR1 reads SGHNT; CDR2 reads YYREEE (reference sequence). This CDR3 region has 13 residues. This CDR3 is CSLRGGRDTEAFF. The CDR3 DNA reads TGTTCACTACGGGGGGGACGGGACACTGAAGCTTTCTTT.

This chain links TRBV20-1 with TRBJ2-7; D unclear. Germline CDR1 DFQATT, CDR2 SNEGSKA (reference sequence). The CDR3 runs 12 residues. Trimming pared 3 bases from V and 7 bases from J, leaving 13 bases between. The CDR3 bases are TGCAGTGCTAGTCACGGAATTTATGAGCAGTACTTC. This gives the protein CSASHGIYEQYF.

The CDR3: CASSALVTGFSEQYF. The DNA for the CDR3 is TGTGCCAGCAGCGCCTTAGTGACAGGGTTTAGCGAGCAGTACTTC. The V and J genes are TRBV5-8 and TRBJ2-7; 7 nucleotides align to TRBD1. The CDR3 covers 15 residues. J was trimmed by 6 bases and V by 4 bases; bases with no gene match: 13. Germline values: CDR1 SGHTS, CDR2 YDEGEE.

The V gene is TRBV10-3, the J gene TRBJ1-1; 7 nucleotides line up with TRBD1. CDR1 is ENHRY, CDR2 SYGVKD, per germline. The CDR3 extends over 14 amino acids. Trimming cost V 6 bases and J 3 bases; bases outside gene matches: 7. CDR3 sequence: CAIRQGRLDTEAFF. For the CDR3, the DNA is TGTGCCATCAGACAGGGGAGGTTGGACACTGAAGCTTTCTTT.

CDR3 residues: CAISESKRVGGNQPQHF. In nucleotides, the CDR3 is TGTGCCATCAGTGAGTCTAAGAGGGTTGGAGGCAATCAGCCCCAGCATTTT. The chain employs TRBV10-3 and TRBJ1-5; D not certain. Trimming took off 0 bases at V and 2 bases at J, with 14 bases between the two ends. Germline V gives CDR1 ENHRY, CDR2 SYGVKD. This CDR3 comprises 17 residues.

The gene calls are TRBV5-1 and TRBJ2-7, with D possibly matching TRBD1 (6 bases). The CDR3 is 15 amino acids. Trimming removed 0 bases at V and 4 bases at J, with 14 bases between. Germline CDR1 is SGHRS and CDR2 is YFSETQ. In nucleotides, the CDR3 is TGCGCCAGCAGCTTGGCCGTGACAGGAGAATACGAGCAGTACTTC. Its translation: CASSLAVTGEYEQYF.

This clone was seen a single time. The chain employs TRBV5-4 and TRBJ2-2; TRBD1 or TRBD2 may be the D gene (5 bases each). This CDR3 region has 14 residues. V was clipped by 0 bases and J by 4 bases, with 7 bases between them. Germline loops: CDR1 SGHNT, CDR2 YYREEE (reference sequence). CDR3 in DNA: TGTGCCAGCAGCTTGGCCGGGACCACCGGGGAGCTGTTTTTT. It is translated as CASSLAGTTGELFF.

This clone has just a few counts. The CDR3 bases are TGTGCCAGCAGCTTATCTCCCCCCGGGGAGCTGTTTTTT. It specifies CASSLSPPGELFF. This rearrangement joins TRBV7-3 to TRBJ2-2; D unclear. The CDR3 extends over 13 amino acids. V was cut by 2 bases and J by 6 bases, with 7 bases left in between. Germline CDR1 reads SGHTA; CDR2 reads FQGTGA. Full variable domain (outside the CDR3, taken from reference TRBV7-3 and TRBJ2-2): GAGVSQTPSNKVTEKGKYVELRCDPISGHTALYWYRQSLGQGPEFLIYFQGTGAADDSGLPNDRFFAVRPEGSVSTLKIQRTERGDSAVYLCASSLSPPGELFFGEGSRLTVL.

The rearrangement joins TRBV13 to TRBJ2-3, with 8 nucleotides matching TRBD2. The CDR3 is 18 amino acids. The junction had 12 bases not matched to a gene; V was cut back by 4 bases and J by 0 bases. In germline, CDR1 is PRHDT, CDR2 FYEKMQ (reference sequence). The CDR3 region has the DNA TGTGCCAGCAGCTCAATGAAGAAGCGGGGGAGTAGCACAGATACGCAGTATTTT. This sequence encodes CASSSMKKRGSSTDTQYF.

The chain is built from TRBV10-2 and TRBJ1-5; 7 bases are shared with TRBD1. The CDR3 is 13 amino acids. Germline CDR1 reads WSHSY; CDR2 reads SAAADI. Unmatched junction bases numbered 6, after V lost 6 bases and J lost 7 bases. CDR3 bases: TGCGCCAGCAGCGAACCAGGGGGGCAGCCCCAGCATTTT. Its protein product is CASSEPGGQPQHF.

The rearrangement links TRBV24-1 to TRBJ1-5; D is unresolved. V was trimmed by 5 bases and J by 2 bases, leaving 6 bases between them. Germline assignment: CDR1 KGHDR and CDR2 SFDVKD. The CDR3 is 13 residues long. The CDR3 DNA follows: TGTGCCACCAGTGGCACGGGCAATCAGCCCCAGCATTTT. As protein: CATSGTGNQPQHF.

The genes are TRBV7-9 and TRBJ2-7; perhaps D is TRBD1 or TRBD2 (5 bases each). The CDR3 is made up of 15 amino acids. Germline V gives CDR1 SEHNR, CDR2 FQNEAQ (reference sequence). Trimming shortened V by 2 bases and J by 1 base, and 12 bases separated the two germline ends. CDR3 region: CASSLSGQRSYEQYF. CDR3 nucleotide sequence: TGTGCCAGCAGCTTATCGGGGCAACGATCCTACGAGCAGTACTTC.

This clone was seen once. This sequence joins TRBV6-5 and TRBJ1-5, with unresolved D. Looked up from germline, CDR1 is MNHEY and CDR2 is SVGAGI. There are 13 residues in the CDR3. Trimming removed 5 bases from V and 4 bases from J, with 9 bases in between. CDR3 loop: CASSPGENQPQHF. Here the CDR3 DNA reads TGTGCCAGCAGTCCCGGGGAAAATCAGCCCCAGCATTTT.

This clone occurred a few times. The rearrangement links TRBV29-1 to TRBJ1-2; no definite D call. Germline V gene sequence: CDR1 SQVTM, CDR2 ANQGSEA. V shed 0 bases and J shed 2 bases, with 10 bases lying between them. The CDR3 has 14 amino acids. The CDR3 sequence is CSVEDTMGNYGYTF. The CDR3 DNA reads TGCAGCGTTGAAGACACAATGGGCAACTATGGCTACACCTTC.

The chain uses TRBV2 and TRBJ1-2; 8 bases agree with TRBD1. The ends lost 2 bases at V and 8 bases at J; junction bases unmatched: 7. Germline CDR1 and CDR2: SNHLY and FYNNEI. The CDR3 has 14 residues. The CDR3 reads CASSERQGAGGYTF. CDR3 bases: TGTGCCAGCAGTGAACGGCAGGGGGCCGGAGGCTACACCTTC.